The present entry profiles one T cell receptor (beta chain) with its context. The CDR3 length is 12 residues. CDR1 and CDR2 from the germline V gene are GTSNPN and SVGIG (reference sequence). The data were taken from a study of blood T cell repertoires in COVID-19. Study summary: T cells, B-cell-depleted T cells, or PBMCs supplied cDNA or gDNA.

Profiling relied on immunoSEQ multiplex PCR, and the TCRdb table lists in-frame clones only, not all of them. The sample holds approximately 100,000 clones, 70% to 90% seen once. This TCR was sampled from a man aged 65 to 79 with acute or convalescent COVID-19. Sequences were obtained from peripheral blood. The chain uses TRBV30 and TRBJ2-7; a possible D gene is TRBD1 (7 bases). The CDR3 DNA follows: TGTGCTTTTCAGGGGGGATCCTACGAGCAGTACTTC. It is translated as CAFQGGSYEQYF.